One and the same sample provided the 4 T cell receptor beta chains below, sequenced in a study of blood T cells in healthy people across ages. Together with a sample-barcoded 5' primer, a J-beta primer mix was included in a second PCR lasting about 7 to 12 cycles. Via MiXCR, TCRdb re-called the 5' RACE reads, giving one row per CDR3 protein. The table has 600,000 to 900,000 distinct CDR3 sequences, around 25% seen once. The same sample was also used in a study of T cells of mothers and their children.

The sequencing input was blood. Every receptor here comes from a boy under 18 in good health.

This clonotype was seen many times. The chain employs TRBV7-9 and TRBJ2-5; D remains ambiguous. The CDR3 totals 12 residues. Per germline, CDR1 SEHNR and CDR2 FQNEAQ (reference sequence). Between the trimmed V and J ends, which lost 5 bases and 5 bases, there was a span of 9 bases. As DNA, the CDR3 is TGTGCCAGCAGCCTTACCCCGGAGACCCAGTACTTC. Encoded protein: CASSLTPETQYF. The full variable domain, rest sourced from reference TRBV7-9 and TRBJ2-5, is DTGVSQNPRHKITKRGQNVTFRCDPISEHNRLYWYRQTLGQGPEFLTYFQNEAQLEKSRLLSDRFSAERPKGSFSTLEIQRTEQGDSAMYLCASSLTPETQYFGPGTRLLVL.

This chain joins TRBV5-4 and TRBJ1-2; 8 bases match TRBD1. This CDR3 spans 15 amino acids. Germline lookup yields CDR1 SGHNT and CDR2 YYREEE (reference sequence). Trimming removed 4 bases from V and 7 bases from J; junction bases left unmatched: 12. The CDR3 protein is CASSIQGSGGRGYTF. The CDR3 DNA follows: TGTGCCAGCAGCATCCAGGGGTCAGGGGGCCGTGGCTACACCTTC.

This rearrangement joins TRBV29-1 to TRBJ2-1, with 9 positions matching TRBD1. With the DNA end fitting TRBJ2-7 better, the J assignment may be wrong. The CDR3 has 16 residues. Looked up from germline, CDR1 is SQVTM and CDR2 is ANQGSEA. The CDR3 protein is CSVEEGGQGQAYEQYF. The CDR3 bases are TGCAGCGTTGAAGAGGGGGGACAGGGCCAAGCCTACGAGCAGTACTTC.

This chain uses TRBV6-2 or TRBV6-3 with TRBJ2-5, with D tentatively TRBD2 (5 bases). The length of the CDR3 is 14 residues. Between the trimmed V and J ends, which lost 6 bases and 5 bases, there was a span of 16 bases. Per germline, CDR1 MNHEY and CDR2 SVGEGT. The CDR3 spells CASSSQTRRETQYF. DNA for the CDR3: TGTGCCAGCAGCTCCCAGACCCGGAGGGAGACCCAGTACTTC.